This T cell receptor beta chain came from a study of shared clonotypes between healthy human individuals. Study-wide context: With ages of 18 to 49, the donors were a couple of women and three men.

Using immunoSEQ multiplex PCR, the repertoire was profiled, and TCRdb retains in-frame clones only, with some absent. The table lists about 1.9 million clones, around 93% of them singletons, with around 1.7% in the top ten. CD45RO-negative CD8 cells positively selected for CCR7 made up the naive population, which excluded terminally differentiated effector memory CD45RA+ cells. The germline V gene encodes CDR1 SGHVS and CDR2 FQNEAQ. V was shortened by 2 bases and J by 5 bases, with 17 bases between the two germline ends. This CDR3 has 16 amino acids. The chain couples TRBV7-8 to TRBJ2-3, with D perhaps matching TRBD1 or TRBD2 (6 bases each). Sequenced sample: naive CD8+ T cells from PBMCs. The clonotype originates from a man aged 18 to 29 in good health. Some clones in this sample may be carry-over from other donors' samples. The CDR3 sequence: CASSLWIGGRVDTQYF. CDR3 nucleotide sequence: TGTGCCAGCAGCTTATGGATTGGGGGGCGGGTAGATACGCAGTATTTT.